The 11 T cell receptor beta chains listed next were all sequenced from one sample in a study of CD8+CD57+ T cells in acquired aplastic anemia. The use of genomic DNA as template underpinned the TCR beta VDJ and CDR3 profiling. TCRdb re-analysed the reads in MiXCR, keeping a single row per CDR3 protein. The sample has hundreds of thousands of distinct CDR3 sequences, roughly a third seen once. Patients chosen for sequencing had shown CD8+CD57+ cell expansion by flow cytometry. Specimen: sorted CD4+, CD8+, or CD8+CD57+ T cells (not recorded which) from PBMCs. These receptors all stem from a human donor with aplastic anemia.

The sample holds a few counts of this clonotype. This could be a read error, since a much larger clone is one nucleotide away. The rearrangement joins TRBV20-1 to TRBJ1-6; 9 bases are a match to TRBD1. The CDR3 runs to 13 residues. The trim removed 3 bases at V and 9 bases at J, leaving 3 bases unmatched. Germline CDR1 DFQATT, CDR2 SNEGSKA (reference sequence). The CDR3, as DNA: TGCAGTGCTAGGGGACAGGGCCCTTCACCCCTCCACTTT. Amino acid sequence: CSARGQGPSPLHF.

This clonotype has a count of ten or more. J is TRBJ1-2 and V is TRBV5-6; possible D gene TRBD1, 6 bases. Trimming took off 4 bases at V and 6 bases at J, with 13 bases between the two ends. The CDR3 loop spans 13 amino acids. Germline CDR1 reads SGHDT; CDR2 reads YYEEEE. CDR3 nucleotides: TGTGCCAGCAGCACGCCGGACAGTGATGGCTACACCTTC. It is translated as CASSTPDSDGYTF.

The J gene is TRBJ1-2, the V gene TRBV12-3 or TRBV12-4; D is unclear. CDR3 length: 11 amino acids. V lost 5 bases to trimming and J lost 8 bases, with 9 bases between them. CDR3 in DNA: TGTGCCAGCAGTAAGACGGGCGGCTACACCTTC. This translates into CASSKTGGYTF.

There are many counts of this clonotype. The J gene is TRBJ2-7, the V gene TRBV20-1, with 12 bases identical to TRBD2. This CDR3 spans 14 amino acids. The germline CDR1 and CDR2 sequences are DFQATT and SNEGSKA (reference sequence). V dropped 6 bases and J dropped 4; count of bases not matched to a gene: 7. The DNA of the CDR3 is TGCAGTGCGCAGATAGGACTAGCGGGATACGAGCAGTACTTC. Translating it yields CSAQIGLAGYEQYF.

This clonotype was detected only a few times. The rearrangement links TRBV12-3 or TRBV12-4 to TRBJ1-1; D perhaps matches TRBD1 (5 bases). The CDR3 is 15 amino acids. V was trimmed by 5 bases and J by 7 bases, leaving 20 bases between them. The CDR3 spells CASSLGLADVSEAFF. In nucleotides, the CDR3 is TGTGCCAGCAGTCTGGGACTGGCTGATGTGAGTGAAGCTTTCTTT.

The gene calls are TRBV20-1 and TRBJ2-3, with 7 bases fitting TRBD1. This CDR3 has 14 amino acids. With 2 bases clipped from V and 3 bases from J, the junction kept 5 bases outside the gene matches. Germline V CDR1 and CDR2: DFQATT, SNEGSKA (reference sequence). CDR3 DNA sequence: TGCAGTGCTAGAAAGACAGGGTTAACAGATACGCAGTATTTT. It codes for CSARKTGLTDTQYF.

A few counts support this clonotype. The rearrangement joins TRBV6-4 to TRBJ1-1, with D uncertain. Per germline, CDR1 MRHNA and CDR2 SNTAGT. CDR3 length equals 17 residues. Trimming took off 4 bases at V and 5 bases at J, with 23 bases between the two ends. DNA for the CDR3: TGTGCCAGCAGTGTCTCTTGGGCTTTAGCCCCGTATACTGAAGCTTTCTTT. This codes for CASSVSWALAPYTEAFF.

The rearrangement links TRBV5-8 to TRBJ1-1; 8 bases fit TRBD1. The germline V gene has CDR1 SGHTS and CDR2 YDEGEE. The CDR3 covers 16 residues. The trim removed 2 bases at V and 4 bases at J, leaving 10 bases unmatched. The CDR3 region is CASSFSQGAGSTEAFF. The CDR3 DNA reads TGTGCCAGCAGCTTTAGTCAGGGGGCGGGGAGCACTGAAGCTTTCTTT.

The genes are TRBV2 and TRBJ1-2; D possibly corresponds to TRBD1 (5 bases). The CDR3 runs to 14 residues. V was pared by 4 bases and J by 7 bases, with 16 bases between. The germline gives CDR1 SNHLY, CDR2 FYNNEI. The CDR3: CASSGGGGVGGYTF. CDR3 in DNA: TGTGCCAGCAGTGGGGGTGGGGGGGTAGGTGGCTACACCTTC.

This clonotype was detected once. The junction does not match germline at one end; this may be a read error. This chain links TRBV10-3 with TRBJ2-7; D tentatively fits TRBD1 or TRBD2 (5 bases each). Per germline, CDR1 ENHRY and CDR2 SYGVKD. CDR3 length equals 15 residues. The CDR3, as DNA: TGTGCCAGCAGTCAAACCCGGGACCGGGAAGGCGAGCAGTACTTC. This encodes CASSQTRDREGEQYF.

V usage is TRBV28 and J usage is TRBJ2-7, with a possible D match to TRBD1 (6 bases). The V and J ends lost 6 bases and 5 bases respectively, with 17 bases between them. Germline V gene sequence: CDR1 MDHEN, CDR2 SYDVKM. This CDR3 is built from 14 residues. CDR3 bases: TGTGCCAGCAGGGACGGACAGCCTTGGGACGAGCAGTACTTC. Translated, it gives CASRDGQPWDEQYF.